This is a list of T cell receptor beta chains from one sample in a study of cytomegalovirus exposure and HLA in healthy donors. TCRdb's copy holds only in-frame clones and misses some; the assay was immunoSEQ multiplex PCR. The sample includes around 200,000 clones, 55% to 75% of them seen just once. Sequencing was performed on PBMCs. Receptors originate from a man between 40 and 49 years old in good health and CMV-seropositive. Both conserved end residues are part of each CDR3. The D gene is left open where the match is weak. Size is stated for part of the rows, as once, few or many counts, or as a class when the clone is expanded.

>.|TRBJ1-5|few|TRBV11-2
TGTGCCAGCAGCCCCCTAACAGGGAGCAGCAATCAGCCCCAGCATTTT
CASSPLTGSSNQPQHF
>.|TRBJ1-1|few|TRBV27
TGTGCCAGCAGCTCCGAGGTCGTGAACACTGAAGCTTTCTTT
CASSSEVVNTEAFF
>.|TRBJ1-4|.|TRBV18
TGTGCCAGCTCACAAACCAGCGGGGGTGGCGAAAAACTGTTTTTT
CASSQTSGGGEKLFF
>.|TRBJ1-6|.|TRBV6-1
TGTGCCAGCAGTGCACGCGGGGATTCACCCCTCCACTTT
CASSARGDSPLHF
>.|TRBJ2-2|few|TRBV9
TGTGCCAGCAGCGTAGAGGGGCTCGGGGAGCTGTTTTTT
CASSVEGLGELFF
>TRBD1|TRBJ1-2|.|TRBV6-5
TGTGCCAGCAGTTACTCGAATACAGGGGCCTATGGCTACACCTTC
CASSYSNTGAYGYTF
>.|TRBJ2-5|once|TRBV7-2
TGTGCCAGCAGCTCCGGTTTATGGGACTTTCAAGAGACCCAGTACTTC
CASSSGLWDFQETQYF
>.|TRBJ2-1|.|TRBV5-6
TGTGCCAGCAGCCTAAGCGGACGGTCCCCATCCGACAATGAGCAGTTCTTC
CASSLSGRSPSDNEQFF
>TRBD2|TRBJ2-1|.|TRBV5-5
TGTGCCAGCAGCTTAAGCGGGGGTCTAAGCTCCTACAATGAGCAGTTCTTC
CASSLSGGLSSYNEQFF
>.|TRBJ1-6|.|TRBV5-1
TGCGCCAGCAGCTCCGGGGGAAATAATTCACCCCTCCACTTT
CASSSGGNNSPLHF
>TRBD1|TRBJ1-1|.|TRBV2
TGTGCCAGTTTCATTAGGACAGGGAGGAATGAAGCTTTCTTT
CASFIRTGRNEAFF
>.|TRBJ1-2|.|TRBV7-9
TGTGCCAGCAGCACACCGGGCAGGGAAGGGAATGGCTACACCTTC
CASSTPGREGNGYTF
>.|TRBJ1-5|.|TRBV18
TGTGCCAGCTCACCGTCGACAGGACGGGATCAGCCCCAGCATTTT
CASSPSTGRDQPQHF
>TRBD1|TRBJ1-5|few|TRBV4-1
TGCGCCAGCAGCTCAGGACAGGTCAACCAGCCCCAGCATTTT
CASSSGQVNQPQHF
>.|TRBJ1-2|.|TRBV9
TGTGCCAGCAGCGGTGGGGGCGCCGTGAATGGCTACACCTTC
CASSGGGAVNGYTF
>.|TRBJ1-2|few|TRBV6-5
TGTGCCAGCAGTTACGGTCAGAACTATGGCTACACCTTC
CASSYGQNYGYTF
>.|TRBJ2-1|.|TRBV5-1
TGCGCCAGCAGCTCACGGGACTACAATGAGCAGTTCTTC
CASSSRDYNEQFF
>TRBD2|TRBJ2-7|few|TRBV6-5
TGTGCCAGCAGTTACTTATTTAGCGGGGGTCAGGACGAGCAGTACTTC
CASSYLFSGGQDEQYF
>TRBD1|TRBJ1-1|.|TRBV30
TGTGCCTGGAGCCGCCGAGTCTCGGGCGCCAGGGGGCTGGTGGACACTGAAGCTTTCTTT
CAWSRRVSGARGLVDTEAFF
>TRBD1|TRBJ2-7|.|TRBV6-8
TGTGCCAGCAGTTACCCGCGAGGCAGGGGGCCCCTTGGCACCTACGAGCAGTACTTC
CASSYPRGRGPLGTYEQYF
>.|TRBJ2-7|few|TRBV6-4
TGTGCCAGCAGTGACACAGGCGGAGAGCAGTACTTC
CASSDTGGEQYF
>TRBD1|TRBJ2-7|.|TRBV28
TGTGCCAGCGTTACGGACAGGCAACCCCCCTACGAGCAGTACTTC
CASVTDRQPPYEQYF
>.|TRBJ2-7|few|TRBV13
TGTGCCAGCAGCCTAGGACGGTCCTACGAGCAGTACTTC
CASSLGRSYEQYF
>.|TRBJ1-3|.|TRBV7-8
TGTGCCAGCAGCGGTCGGACATATGGAAACACCATATATTTT
CASSGRTYGNTIYF
>.|TRBJ2-3|.|TRBV4-3
TGCGCCAGCAGCCAACTAGTGGGGGGAGCAGATACGCAGTATTTT
CASSQLVGGADTQYF
>.|TRBJ1-4|.|TRBV7-9
TGTGCCAGCAGCCCACGGGGGACTAATGAAAAACTGTTTTTT
CASSPRGTNEKLFF
>.|TRBJ1-1|.|TRBV10-3
TGTGCCATCAGTGAGTCCGTCGGGTACACTGAAGCTTTCTTT
CAISESVGYTEAFF
>TRBD1|TRBJ1-2|few|TRBV19
TGTGCCAGTAGTTTCAGGGGGCTCCTTGACTATGGCTACACCTTC
CASSFRGLLDYGYTF
>TRBD1|TRBJ2-4|.|TRBV4-3
TGCGCCAGCAGCCCTGACAGGGTCCAAAACATTCAGTACTTC
CASSPDRVQNIQYF
>TRBD2|TRBJ2-1|.|TRBV6-6
TGTGCCAGCAGTCTGACTAGCGGGGGCGCAAATGAGCAGTTCTTC
CASSLTSGGANEQFF
>.|TRBJ2-7|.|TRBV7-5
TGTAACAAGAAGGGGGCATACGAGCAGTACTTC
CNKKGAYEQYF